This T cell receptor beta chain was identified during a study of molecular identifiers for immune sequencing clone quantification. In the study overall: Replicate experiments divided RNA from around 20,000 or 100,000 naive CD8 cells into five parts and sequenced four.

Preparation of the bulk TCR libraries relied on previously described methods and listed TCR primers. One entry per CDR3 protein, called by TCRdb with MiXCR from the PCR reads. Of roughly 9,700 distinct CDR3 sequences in the sample, more than 15% were seen once. The receptor comes from a human donor in good health. Some libraries in this study had Jurkat cell RNA spiked in. The sample comprised naive CD8+ T cells from blood, with Jurkat cell RNA spiked in. The subset is: FACS-sorted CD8+CD4-CCR7+CD45RA+ naive T cells.

CDR3 region: CAGGNREDTGELFF. The CDR3 DNA follows: TGTGCCGGGGGGAACAGGGAGGACACCGGGGAGCTGTTTTTT. The chain recombines TRBV7-9 with TRBJ2-2; D tentatively reads TRBD1 or TRBD2 (6 bases each). Germline V CDR1 and CDR2: SEHNR, FQNEAQ (reference sequence). This CDR3 has 14 amino acids. V was shortened by 11 bases and J by 3 bases, with 16 bases between the two germline ends.